These 22 T cell receptor beta chains originate from one sample sequenced in a study of T-cell reconstitution after alpha-beta-depleted transplantation in children. Preparation of the TCRbeta library involved a method that used unique molecular identifiers. Each CDR3 protein gets one entry after TCRdb re-called the PCR reads with MiXCR. The sample consists of about 20,000 distinct CDR3 sequences, 13% of them appearing once. The sample here was PBMCs, mostly from graft donor cells, taken 60 days after TCRalphabeta/CD19-depleted stem cell transplant. These receptors all come from a female patient aged 2-15 years who had a stem cell transplant for congenital amegakaryocytic thrombocytopenia, so the T cells may come from the graft donor.

This clonotype appeared many times. The gene calls are TRBV12-3 or TRBV12-4 and TRBJ1-4, with no clear D. There are 14 residues in the CDR3. V was cut by 1 base and J by 6 bases, with 9 bases left in between. CDR3 coding DNA: TGTGCCAGCAGTTTAGGTACAGCCGATGAAAAACTGTTTTTT. This sequence encodes CASSLGTADEKLFF.

This clonotype has just a few counts. V is TRBV2 and J is TRBJ2-1; 13 bases match TRBD2. Germline values: CDR1 SNHLY, CDR2 FYNNEI. CDR3 size: 17 residues. The junction had 6 bases not matched to a gene; V was cut back by 7 bases and J by 0 bases. CDR3 DNA: TGTGCCAGCAAAGGACTAGCGGGAGCCCACTCCTACAATGAGCAGTTCTTC. Its protein product is CASKGLAGAHSYNEQFF.

This clonotype is categorized as large. This chain connects TRBV20-1 to TRBJ1-1; D might be TRBD1 (6 bases). Germline CDR1 and CDR2: DFQATT and SNEGSKA (reference sequence). The CDR3 runs 12 residues. The ends were cut back, 5 bases at V and 1 base at J, with 8 bases in the middle. CDR3 nucleotides: TGCAGTGCTGAAGGGGGGAACACTGAAGCTTTCTTT. Translated: CSAEGGNTEAFF.

This clonotype was recorded many times. This chain uses TRBV7-9 with TRBJ2-1; 8 positions agree with TRBD2. The germline V gene has CDR1 SEHNR and CDR2 FQNEAQ (reference sequence). V shed 2 bases and J 6 bases; nucleotides not matched to a gene: 3. The length of the CDR3 is 14 residues. CDR3 region: CASSLWLAGNEQFF. CDR3 in DNA: TGTGCCAGCAGCTTATGGCTAGCGGGCAATGAGCAGTTCTTC.

This clonotype is medium-sized (0.01 to 0.1%) in the sample. CDR3: CASSSPLAGVSNEQFF. CDR3 coding DNA: TGTGCCAGCAGCTCCCCACTAGCGGGGGTTTCCAATGAGCAGTTCTTC. The rearrangement joins TRBV7-9 to TRBJ2-1; 11 positions agree with TRBD2. The CDR3 runs to 16 residues. Germline V lookup: CDR1 SEHNR, CDR2 FQNEAQ (reference sequence). J lost 6 bases, V lost 4 bases, and 8 bases had no gene match.

This clonotype was seen repeatedly, ten times or more. The chain has TRBV13 and TRBJ2-7; 12 bases map to TRBD2. This CDR3 has 15 amino acids. The V gene's germline CDR1 is PRHDT and CDR2 FYEKMQ (reference sequence). V was pared by 2 bases and J by 4 bases, with 3 bases of the junction left unmatched. CDR3 in amino acids: CASSLTSGRRYEQYF. The CDR3 DNA sequence: TGTGCCAGCAGCTTAACTAGCGGGAGGAGGTACGAGCAGTACTTC.

This clonotype was counted many times. This chain joins TRBV5-1 and TRBJ2-1, with a tentative D call TRBD2 (6 bases). CDR3 size: 15 residues. The germline V gene has CDR1 SGHRS and CDR2 YFSETQ. V was shortened by 4 bases and J by 1 base, with 12 bases between the two germline ends. CDR3 sequence reads: CASSPAGKSYNEQFF. CDR3 nucleotides: TGCGCCAGCAGCCCGGCGGGGAAATCCTACAATGAGCAGTTCTTC.

About this clonotype itself: This clone may be a read error of a much larger clone one base away. The rearrangement uses TRBV7-8 and TRBJ2-5; 15 bases map to TRBD2. The germline CDR1 and CDR2 sequences are SGHVS and FQNEAQ. Trimming cost V 5 bases and J 9 bases; bases outside gene matches: 13. This CDR3 is built from 17 residues. The CDR3 loop is CASSRGGLAGGGEAQYF. The CDR3 DNA sequence: TGTGCCAGCAGCCGGGGGGGACTAGCGGGAGGAGGGGAGGCCCAGTACTTC.

This clonotype came up many times. The rearrangement uses TRBV28 and TRBJ1-6; a possible D gene is TRBD1 (5 bases). The germline V and J ends were trimmed by 6 bases and 14 bases, with 23 bases remaining between them. The CDR3 is 15 amino acids. Germline CDR1 is MDHEN and CDR2 is SYDVKM. The CDR3 DNA reads TGTGCCAGCAGCACGCAGGGCTCCTCCAGTGGGGCCCTCCACTTT. Protein product: CASSTQGSSSGALHF.

The table lists this clonotype with many counts. The J gene is TRBJ1-5, the V gene TRBV5-1, with TRBD1 as a possible D gene (5 bases). The V gene lost 0 bases and the J gene lost 7 bases, with 8 bases spanning the gap. The CDR3 loop spans 13 amino acids. Germline V gene lookup returns CDR1 SGHRS and CDR2 YFSETQ. Here the CDR3 reads CASSLGDGQPQHF. In DNA, the CDR3 is TGCGCCAGCAGCTTGGGGGACGGGCAGCCCCAGCATTTT.

This clonotype occurred many times. The chain employs TRBV20-1 and TRBJ2-1, with D unresolved. CDR3 length: 11 amino acids. Germline CDR1 and CDR2: DFQATT and SNEGSKA (reference sequence). Trimming removed 6 bases from V and 5 bases from J, with 8 bases in between. CDR3: CSARGHNEQFF. Written as DNA, the CDR3 is TGCAGTGCCCGAGGCCACAATGAGCAGTTCTTC.

This clonotype showed up many times. The gene calls are TRBV29-1 and TRBJ2-1; no firm D call. The V gene lost 7 bases and the J gene lost 0 bases, with 16 bases spanning the gap. The CDR3 consists of 15 residues. The germline V gene has CDR1 SQVTM and CDR2 ANQGSEA. CDR3 nucleotides: TGCAGCGGGCGTGGGCGCCCTAGCTCCTACAATGAGCAGTTCTTC. This codes for CSGRGRPSSYNEQFF.

This clonotype was counted ten times or more. The genes are TRBV23-1 and TRBJ1-1; maybe TRBD1 (5 bases). TRBV23-1 is noted as an ORF with a role that remains uncertain. This CDR3 spans 11 amino acids. V was trimmed by 4 bases and J by 10 bases, leaving 10 bases between them. The CDR3 spells CASSRQTGAFF. The CDR3, as DNA: TGCGCCAGCAGTCGACAGACCGGAGCTTTCTTT.

There are many counts of this clonotype. The rearrangement uses TRBV20-1 and TRBJ2-1; a possible D gene is TRBD2 (6 bases). Germline loops: CDR1 DFQATT, CDR2 SNEGSKA (reference sequence). The V and J ends lost 6 bases and 4 bases respectively, with 16 bases between them. This CDR3 spans 14 amino acids. CDR3 sequence reads: CSALARERYNEQFF. The CDR3 bases are TGCAGTGCCCTCGCACGGGAGAGGTACAATGAGCAGTTCTTC.

The table lists this clonotype with a few counts. The V gene is TRBV20-1, the J gene TRBJ2-5, with unresolved D. The CDR3 runs 11 residues. Germline CDR1 DFQATT, CDR2 SNEGSKA (reference sequence). Trimming left V 3 bases short and J 5 bases short, with 7 bases between. The DNA for the CDR3 is TGCAGTGCTAGTTTGCTGGAGACCCAGTACTTC. Translation: CSASLLETQYF.

The chain has TRBV19 and TRBJ2-7, with 9 bases aligning to TRBD1. The CDR3 length is 14 residues. The germline gives CDR1 LNHDA, CDR2 SQIVND (reference sequence). V gave up 4 bases and J gave up 7 bases; unmatched junction bases: 8. Here the CDR3 reads CASSTADRGGEQYF. The CDR3 DNA follows: TGTGCCAGTAGTACCGCGGACAGGGGTGGGGAGCAGTACTTC.

At least ten counts were recorded for this clonotype. This rearrangement joins TRBV12-3 or TRBV12-4 to TRBJ2-3; D is unclear. The length of the CDR3 is 16 residues. The V and J ends lost 7 bases and 6 bases respectively, with 23 bases between them. The CDR3 loop reads CASTLGRALGLDTQYF. The DNA for the CDR3 is TGTGCCAGCACCCTTGGGCGAGCGTTGGGTCTGGATACGCAGTATTTT.

This clonotype came up many times. The genes are TRBV5-1 and TRBJ2-1, with D uncertain. V was clipped by 7 bases and J by 2 bases, with 10 bases between them. Germline CDR1 is SGHRS and CDR2 is YFSETQ. The CDR3 runs 13 residues. CDR3 in amino acids: CASRRTPYNEQFF. DNA for the CDR3: TGCGCCAGCCGGCGGACCCCCTACAATGAGCAGTTCTTC.

This clonotype was picked up many times. The chain recombines TRBV7-9 with TRBJ1-5; a possible D gene is TRBD1 (6 bases). The germline gives CDR1 SEHNR, CDR2 FQNEAQ (reference sequence). V lost 0 bases to trimming and J lost 2 bases, with 11 bases between them. The CDR3 totals 16 residues. The CDR3 DNA follows: TGTGCCAGCAGCTTAGCCGGGACACTTCGCAATCAGCCCCAGCATTTT. This translates into CASSLAGTLRNQPQHF.

This clonotype was picked up many times. This chain uses TRBV20-1 with TRBJ2-7, with no clear D. The CDR3 has 12 residues. The ends were cut back, 5 bases at V and 3 bases at J, with 11 bases in the middle. Germline-derived CDR1 and CDR2 are DFQATT and SNEGSKA (reference sequence). The CDR3 reads CSARPGNYEQYF. CDR3 sequence (DNA): TGCAGTGCTCGTCCTGGGAACTACGAGCAGTACTTC.

This clonotype showed up many times. V usage is TRBV18 and J usage is TRBJ2-3; perhaps D is TRBD1 or TRBD2 (6 bases each). Trimming removed 0 bases at V and 0 bases at J, with 10 bases between. This CDR3 is 16 amino acids long. Germline CDR1 reads KGHSH; CDR2 reads LQKENI. CDR3 nucleotide sequence: TGTGCCAGCTCACCACCCCGGGGGCTGAGCACAGATACGCAGTATTTT. Translating it yields CASSPPRGLSTDTQYF. Together with reference TRBV18 and TRBJ2-3, the CDR3 gives the full variable domain: NAGVMQNPRHLVRRRGQEARLRCSPMKGHSHVYWYRQLPEEGLKFMVYLQKENIIDESGMPKERFSAEFPKEGPSILRIQQVVRGDSAAYFCASSPPRGLSTDTQYFGPGTRLTVL.

The J gene is TRBJ1-2, the V gene TRBV7-6; weak D call: TRBD1 (6 bases). Per the germline V gene, CDR1 is SGHVS and CDR2 is FNYEAQ. Trimming shortened V by 4 bases and J by 8 bases, and 29 bases separated the two germline ends. The CDR3 extends over 18 amino acids. The CDR3 DNA reads TGTGCCAGCAGCTCCGCCCCTCAGATGCTATCAGGGGATCGGGGCTACACCTTC. It translates to CASSSAPQMLSGDRGYTF.